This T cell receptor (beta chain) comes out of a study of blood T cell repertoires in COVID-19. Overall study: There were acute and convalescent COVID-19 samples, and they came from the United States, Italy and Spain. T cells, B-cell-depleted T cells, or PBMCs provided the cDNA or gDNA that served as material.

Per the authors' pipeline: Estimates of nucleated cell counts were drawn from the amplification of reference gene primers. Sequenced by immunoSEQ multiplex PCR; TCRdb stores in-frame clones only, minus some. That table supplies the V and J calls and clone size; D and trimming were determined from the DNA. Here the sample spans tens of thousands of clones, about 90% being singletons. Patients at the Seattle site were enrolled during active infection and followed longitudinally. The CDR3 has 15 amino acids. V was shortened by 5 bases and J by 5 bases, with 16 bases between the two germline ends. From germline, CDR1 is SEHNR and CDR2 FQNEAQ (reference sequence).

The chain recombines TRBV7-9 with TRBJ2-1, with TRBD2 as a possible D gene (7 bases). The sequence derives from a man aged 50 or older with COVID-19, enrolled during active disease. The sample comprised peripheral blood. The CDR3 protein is CASSRVRGRDNEQFF. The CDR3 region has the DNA TGTGCCAGCAGCCGCGTGCGGGGGCGCGACAATGAGCAGTTCTTC.